This record concerns one T cell receptor (beta chain) sequence. Its antigen remains unknown. This entry comes from a study of beta chain features in type 1 diabetes. Study-wide results and caveats: Researchers report that Type 1 diabetes patients had moderately but significantly shorter TCRB CDR3s across all four CD4+ subsets.

Stem cell-like memory, regulatory, central memory and naive CD4+ cells were sorted via CD45RO/CCR7/CD25/CD127/CD95/CD27. This CDR3 contains 15 residues. The V and J ends lost 6 bases and 2 bases, in that order; junction bases with no gene match: 6. Germline V gene sequence: CDR1 MNHEY, CDR2 SVGAGI. As every portion of the isolated RNA was reverse transcribed, the sequencing read expressed TCRB transcripts. Repertoires were generated with immunoSEQ multiplex PCR, while TCRdb's copy carries only in-frame clones and drops some. The repertoire has some 660,000 clones, more than 12% of them found once; the top ten carry 0.04%.

The source material was naive CD4+ T cells from blood. V and J are TRBV6-5 and TRBJ1-2; TRBD1 agrees at 10 bases. This TCR was recovered from a young man with type 1 diabetes. CDR3 coding DNA: TGTGCCAGCAGCTCGAGGACAGGGGGGAACTATGGCTACACCTTC. It is translated as CASSSRTGGNYGYTF.